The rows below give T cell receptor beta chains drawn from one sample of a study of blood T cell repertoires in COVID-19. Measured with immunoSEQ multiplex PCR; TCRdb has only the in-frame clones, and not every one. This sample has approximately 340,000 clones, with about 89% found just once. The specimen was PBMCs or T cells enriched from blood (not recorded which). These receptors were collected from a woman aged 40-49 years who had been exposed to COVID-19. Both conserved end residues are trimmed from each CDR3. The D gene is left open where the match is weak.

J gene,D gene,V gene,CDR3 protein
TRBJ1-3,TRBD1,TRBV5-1,ASSFGQGTYTGNTIY
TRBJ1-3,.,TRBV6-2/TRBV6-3,ASSYGGSGNTIY
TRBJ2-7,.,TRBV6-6,ASSPRGISPYEQY
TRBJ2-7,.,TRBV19,ASSIVQIGRALTYEQY
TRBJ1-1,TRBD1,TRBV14,ASSHRPGQINTEAF
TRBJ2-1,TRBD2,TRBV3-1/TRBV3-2,ASSHSGGATYNEQF
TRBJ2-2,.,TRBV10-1,ASRDSPTGELF
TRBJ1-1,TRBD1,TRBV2,ASGPGTGNTEAF
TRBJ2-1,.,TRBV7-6,ASSLDSREQF
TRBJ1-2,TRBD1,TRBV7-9,ASSLGQGAVGYT
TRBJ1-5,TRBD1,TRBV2,ASSRTGGAWSNQPQH
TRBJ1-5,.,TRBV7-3,ASSPINQPQH
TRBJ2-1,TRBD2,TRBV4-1,ASSQQGLAGGMDEQF
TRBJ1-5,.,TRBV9,ASSAGGRGDQPQH
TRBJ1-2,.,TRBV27,ASSSTGNYGYT
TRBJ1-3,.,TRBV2,ASSEPGVSSGNTIY
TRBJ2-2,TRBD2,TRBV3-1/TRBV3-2,ASSLPGGGGELF
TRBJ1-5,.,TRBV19,ASRRSRAALNQPQH
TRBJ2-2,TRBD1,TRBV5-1,ASSPRQGSGELF
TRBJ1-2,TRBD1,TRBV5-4,ASSSDGQVSGYT
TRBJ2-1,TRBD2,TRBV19,ASSSSGSYNEQF
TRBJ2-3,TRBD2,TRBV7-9,ASSLGASGSTDTQY
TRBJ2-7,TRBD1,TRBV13,ASSHPGQGVYEQY
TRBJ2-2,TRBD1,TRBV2,ASSEDRASGELF
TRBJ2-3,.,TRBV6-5,ASCSRGQGKDTQY
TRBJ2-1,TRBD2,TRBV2,ASSLRTSGYNEQF
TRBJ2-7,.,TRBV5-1,ASVAGLGSYEQY
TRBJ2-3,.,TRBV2,ASDTTDTQY
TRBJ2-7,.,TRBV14,ASSQGWRSYSYEQY
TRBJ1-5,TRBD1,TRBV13,ASSFGQGAVQPQH
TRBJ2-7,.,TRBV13,ASSLTGYEQY
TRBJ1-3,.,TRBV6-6,ASSYHSATGGNTIY
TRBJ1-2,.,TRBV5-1,ASGQGDYGYT
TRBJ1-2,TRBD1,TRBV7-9,ASSLTGSYGYT
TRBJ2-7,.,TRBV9,ASSEAGTQKYEQY
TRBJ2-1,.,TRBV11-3,ASSLQQNNEQF
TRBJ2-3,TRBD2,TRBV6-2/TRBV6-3,ASSKRTSGSPRRGTDTQY
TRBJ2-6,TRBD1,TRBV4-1,ASSPWDPGQGASGANVLT
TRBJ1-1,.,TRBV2,ASNQDNLNTEAF
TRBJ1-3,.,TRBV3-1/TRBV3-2,ASSQDLGTGNTIY
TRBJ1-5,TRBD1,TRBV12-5,ASGPRQGQPQH
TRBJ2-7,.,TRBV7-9,ASSLGGLYEQY
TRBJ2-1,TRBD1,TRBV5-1,ASSFPGQNNEQF
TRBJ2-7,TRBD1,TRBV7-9,ASSGRTGTGDGEQY
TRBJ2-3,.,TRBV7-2,ASSPVPGGAYTDTQY
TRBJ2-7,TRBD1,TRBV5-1,ASSRDRSYEQY
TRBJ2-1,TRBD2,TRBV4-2,ASSQEWGLAGGPNEQF
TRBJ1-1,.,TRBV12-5,ASGGGTYGRGTEAF
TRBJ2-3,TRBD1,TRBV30,AWTRVQGATDTQY
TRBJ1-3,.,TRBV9,ASSVGSDTPFGNTIY
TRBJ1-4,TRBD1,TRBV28,ASSSTSRGQGEKLF
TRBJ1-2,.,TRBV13,ASSVKYHRDLHGYT
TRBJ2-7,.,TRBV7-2,ASSLVKERYEQY
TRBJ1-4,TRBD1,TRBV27,ASSWDRVNEKLF
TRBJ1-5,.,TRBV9,ASDEGTGNQPQH
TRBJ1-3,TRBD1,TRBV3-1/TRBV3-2,ASSPRTGSGNTIY